A selection of T cell receptor beta chains follows, all from one sample in a study of T cell repertoires in cytomegalovirus infection. TCRdb recomputed calls from the reads with MiXCR, one row per CDR3 protein. The table shows 350,000 to 500,000 distinct CDR3 sequences, with about a third occurring only once. The sample comprised PBMCs. Every receptor here comes from a human donor in good health (CMV status not recorded). Some clones in this sample may be carry-over from other donors' samples. Each CDR3 is given with its conserved first and last residue. D genes are given only for firm matches. Clone size is shown for a subset of rows, as once, few, many or a class of expanded clone.

clone_size: few; v_call: TRBV28; d_call: TRBD1; j_call: TRBJ2-7; cdr3_aa: CASIGSPGTDSYEQYF; cdr3_nt: TGTGCCAGCATCGGCTCCCCCGGGACAGACTCCTACGAGCAGTACTTC
clone_size: NA; v_call: TRBV6-1; d_call: TRBD1; j_call: TRBJ1-1; cdr3_aa: CASSDPQQGWDTEAFF; cdr3_nt: TGTGCCAGCAGTGACCCGCAACAGGGGTGGGACACTGAAGCTTTCTTT
clone_size: NA; v_call: TRBV6-1; d_call: TRBD1; j_call: TRBJ2-7; cdr3_aa: CASSEVDRGPYEQYF; cdr3_nt: TGTGCCAGCAGTGAAGTAGACAGGGGGCCCTACGAGCAGTACTTC
clone_size: few; v_call: TRBV7-8; d_call: NA; j_call: TRBJ2-1; cdr3_aa: CASRASSSYNEQFF; cdr3_nt: TGTGCCAGCAGAGCTTCGAGCTCCTACAATGAGCAGTTCTTC
clone_size: NA; v_call: TRBV28; d_call: NA; j_call: TRBJ1-2; cdr3_aa: CASSFRQEDGYTF; cdr3_nt: TGTGCCAGCAGTTTCCGGCAGGAAGATGGCTACACCTTC
clone_size: many; v_call: TRBV7-2; d_call: TRBD1; j_call: TRBJ1-6; cdr3_aa: CASSPYGTGSNSPLHF; cdr3_nt: TGTGCCAGCAGCCCCTATGGGACAGGGTCTAATTCACCCCTCCACTTT
clone_size: NA; v_call: TRBV7-8; d_call: NA; j_call: TRBJ1-1; cdr3_aa: CASRLIGQGGAFF; cdr3_nt: TGTGCCAGCAGACTCATAGGGCAGGGTGGAGCTTTCTTT
clone_size: NA; v_call: TRBV20-1; d_call: TRBD2; j_call: TRBJ2-3; cdr3_aa: CSASSAGGDTQYF; cdr3_nt: TGCAGTGCTAGTAGCGCGGGGGGAGATACGCAGTATTTT
clone_size: many; v_call: TRBV6-1; d_call: NA; j_call: TRBJ2-7; cdr3_aa: CASSSRDRRSYEQYF; cdr3_nt: TGTGCCAGCAGTTCCCGGGACCGAAGGTCCTACGAGCAGTACTTC
clone_size: NA; v_call: TRBV19; d_call: NA; j_call: TRBJ1-2; cdr3_aa: CASSIPGANYGYTF; cdr3_nt: TGTGCCAGTAGTATACCGGGAGCTAACTATGGCTACACCTTC
clone_size: NA; v_call: TRBV29-1; d_call: NA; j_call: TRBJ1-1; cdr3_aa: CSGQTTEAFF; cdr3_nt: TGCAGCGGGCAAACCACTGAAGCTTTCTTT
clone_size: many; v_call: TRBV28; d_call: NA; j_call: TRBJ2-7; cdr3_aa: CASSPTHANYEQYF; cdr3_nt: TGTGCCAGCAGCCCAACCCACGCGAACTACGAGCAGTACTTC
clone_size: NA; v_call: TRBV12-3/TRBV12-4; d_call: NA; j_call: TRBJ2-7; cdr3_aa: CASSLGIPGAEGEQYF; cdr3_nt: TGTGCCAGCAGTTTAGGAATCCCAGGGGCCGAAGGGGAGCAGTACTTC
clone_size: many; v_call: TRBV7-2; d_call: TRBD1; j_call: TRBJ1-2; cdr3_aa: CASSLAGGTGNGYTF; cdr3_nt: TGTGCCAGCAGCTTAGCGGGCGGGACAGGGAATGGCTACACCTTC
clone_size: NA; v_call: TRBV28; d_call: NA; j_call: TRBJ1-2; cdr3_aa: CASSHSRVNYGYTF; cdr3_nt: TGTGCCAGCAGTCACTCCAGGGTGAACTATGGCTACACCTTC
clone_size: NA; v_call: TRBV9; d_call: NA; j_call: TRBJ1-1; cdr3_aa: CASSVVGEGNTEAFF; cdr3_nt: TGTGCCAGCAGCGTAGTAGGGGAGGGGAACACTGAAGCTTTCTTT
clone_size: few; v_call: TRBV4-1; d_call: TRBD1; j_call: TRBJ1-1; cdr3_aa: CASSQIQGSTEAFF; cdr3_nt: TGCGCCAGCAGCCAGATACAGGGGTCCACTGAAGCTTTCTTT
clone_size: NA; v_call: TRBV2; d_call: NA; j_call: TRBJ1-1; cdr3_aa: CASSEGDGPNTEAFF; cdr3_nt: TGTGCCAGCAGTGAAGGGGACGGACCGAACACTGAAGCTTTCTTT
clone_size: many; v_call: TRBV12-3/TRBV12-4; d_call: NA; j_call: TRBJ1-1; cdr3_aa: CASSLAGSSEAFF; cdr3_nt: TGTGCCAGCAGTTTAGCGGGGAGCTCTGAAGCTTTCTTT
clone_size: NA; v_call: TRBV5-1; d_call: NA; j_call: TRBJ1-4; cdr3_aa: CASSPGGTGTNEKLFF; cdr3_nt: TGCGCCAGCAGCCCCGGCGGTACAGGCACTAATGAAAAACTGTTTTTT
clone_size: few; v_call: TRBV7-9; d_call: NA; j_call: TRBJ2-6; cdr3_aa: CASFQFGLGRHSGANVLTF; cdr3_nt: TGTGCCAGCTTCCAGTTTGGACTTGGACGTCACTCTGGGGCCAACGTCCTGACTTTC
clone_size: NA; v_call: TRBV2; d_call: TRBD2; j_call: TRBJ2-5; cdr3_aa: CASSRAGVVQETQYF; cdr3_nt: TGTGCCAGCAGCCGAGCGGGGGTTGTCCAAGAGACCCAGTACTTC
clone_size: many; v_call: TRBV7-9; d_call: NA; j_call: TRBJ1-1; cdr3_aa: CASMSLDPSVGGTEAFF; cdr3_nt: TGTGCCAGCATGAGCCTAGACCCGTCCGTAGGAGGCACTGAAGCTTTCTTT
clone_size: few; v_call: TRBV28; d_call: TRBD1; j_call: TRBJ2-3; cdr3_aa: CASQGTAAPSADTQYF; cdr3_nt: TGTGCCAGCCAAGGGACAGCGGCCCCGTCGGCAGATACGCAGTATTTT
clone_size: once; v_call: TRBV12-3/TRBV12-4; d_call: NA; j_call: TRBJ1-1; cdr3_aa: CASSLVVRNTEAFF; cdr3_nt: TGTGCCAGCAGTTTAGTGGTCAGGAACACGGAAGCTTTCTTT
clone_size: NA; v_call: TRBV3-1; d_call: NA; j_call: TRBJ1-4; cdr3_aa: CATSHSTPTNEKLFF; cdr3_nt: TGTGCCACCAGCCACTCAACCCCAACTAATGAAAAACTGTTTTTT
clone_size: few; v_call: TRBV9; d_call: NA; j_call: TRBJ2-3; cdr3_aa: CASSVAAGTSTDTQYF; cdr3_nt: TGTGCCAGCAGCGTAGCGGCGGGAACTAGCACAGATACGCAGTATTTT
clone_size: few; v_call: TRBV27; d_call: TRBD1; j_call: TRBJ1-5; cdr3_aa: CASSDREGQPQHF; cdr3_nt: TGTGCCAGCAGCGACAGGGAGGGTCAGCCCCAGCATTTT
clone_size: NA; v_call: TRBV11-2; d_call: NA; j_call: TRBJ2-5; cdr3_aa: CASSPQGAGLGSVAQYF; cdr3_nt: TGTGCCAGCAGCCCCCAGGGTGCGGGACTCGGCAGCGTGGCCCAGTACTTC
clone_size: few; v_call: TRBV28; d_call: NA; j_call: TRBJ1-1; cdr3_aa: CASSPPGGPTNTEAFF; cdr3_nt: TGTGCCAGCAGTCCCCCGGGGGGACCTACGAACACTGAAGCTTTCTTT
clone_size: NA; v_call: TRBV5-6; d_call: TRBD2; j_call: TRBJ2-5; cdr3_aa: CASSLAGGVTQYF; cdr3_nt: TGTGCCAGCAGCTTAGCGGGGGGAGTGACCCAGTACTTC
clone_size: once; v_call: TRBV20-1; d_call: NA; j_call: TRBJ2-1; cdr3_aa: CSARDFSLERGFQFF; cdr3_nt: TGCAGTGCTAGAGATTTTTCCCTCGAGAGGGGTTTCCAGTTCTTC
clone_size: NA; v_call: TRBV6-1; d_call: NA; j_call: TRBJ2-4; cdr3_aa: CASSEDGLAKNIQYF; cdr3_nt: TGTGCCAGCAGTGAAGACGGTTTAGCCAAAAACATTCAGTACTTC
clone_size: few; v_call: TRBV10-3; d_call: TRBD1; j_call: TRBJ1-1; cdr3_aa: CAISQTGAYTEAFF; cdr3_nt: TGTGCCATCAGCCAAACAGGGGCATACACTGAAGCTTTCTTT
clone_size: NA; v_call: TRBV27; d_call: TRBD1; j_call: TRBJ2-7; cdr3_aa: CASSLADRGPYEQYF; cdr3_nt: TGTGCCAGCAGCTTGGCAGACAGGGGGCCCTACGAGCAGTACTTC
clone_size: few; v_call: TRBV2; d_call: NA; j_call: TRBJ1-2; cdr3_aa: CASRWGIRGYTF; cdr3_nt: TGTGCCAGCCGGTGGGGGATTCGTGGCTACACCTTC
clone_size: NA; v_call: TRBV7-8; d_call: NA; j_call: TRBJ1-1; cdr3_aa: CASGDMNTEAFF; cdr3_nt: TGTGCCAGCGGAGACATGAACACTGAAGCTTTCTTT
clone_size: NA; v_call: TRBV19; d_call: NA; j_call: TRBJ2-1; cdr3_aa: CASSISNRGAGSYNEQFF; cdr3_nt: TGTGCCAGTAGTATATCTAATCGTGGGGCGGGCTCCTACAATGAGCAGTTCTTC
clone_size: many; v_call: TRBV7-2; d_call: TRBD1; j_call: TRBJ1-5; cdr3_aa: CASSPRTGRDSNQPQHF; cdr3_nt: TGTGCCAGCAGCCCTAGGACAGGAAGAGATAGCAATCAGCCCCAGCATTTT
clone_size: many; v_call: TRBV7-6; d_call: NA; j_call: TRBJ2-5; cdr3_aa: CASSLTRTQETQYF; cdr3_nt: TGTGCCAGCAGCTTAACCCGGACTCAAGAGACCCAGTACTTC
clone_size: many; v_call: TRBV7-2; d_call: TRBD2; j_call: TRBJ2-5; cdr3_aa: CASSSRVGLAGGWQETQYF; cdr3_nt: TGTGCCAGCAGCTCGAGGGTCGGCCTAGCGGGGGGGTGGCAAGAGACCCAGTACTTC
clone_size: many; v_call: TRBV6-5; d_call: NA; j_call: TRBJ1-4; cdr3_aa: CASSSDQATLATNEKLFF; cdr3_nt: TGTGCCAGCAGTTCCGATCAGGCCACCCTCGCAACTAATGAAAAACTGTTTTTT
clone_size: few; v_call: TRBV11-2; d_call: NA; j_call: TRBJ2-3; cdr3_aa: CASSGESSTDTQYF; cdr3_nt: TGTGCCAGCAGCGGGGAGAGCAGCACAGATACGCAGTATTTT
clone_size: NA; v_call: TRBV7-9; d_call: NA; j_call: TRBJ1-6; cdr3_aa: CASSPPGTENSPLHF; cdr3_nt: TGTGCCAGCAGCCCCCCCGGGACCGAGAATTCACCCCTCCACTTT
clone_size: many; v_call: TRBV7-2; d_call: NA; j_call: TRBJ2-5; cdr3_aa: CASSLNTGKRGETQYF; cdr3_nt: TGTGCCAGCAGCTTGAATACCGGGAAGAGGGGGGAGACCCAGTACTTC